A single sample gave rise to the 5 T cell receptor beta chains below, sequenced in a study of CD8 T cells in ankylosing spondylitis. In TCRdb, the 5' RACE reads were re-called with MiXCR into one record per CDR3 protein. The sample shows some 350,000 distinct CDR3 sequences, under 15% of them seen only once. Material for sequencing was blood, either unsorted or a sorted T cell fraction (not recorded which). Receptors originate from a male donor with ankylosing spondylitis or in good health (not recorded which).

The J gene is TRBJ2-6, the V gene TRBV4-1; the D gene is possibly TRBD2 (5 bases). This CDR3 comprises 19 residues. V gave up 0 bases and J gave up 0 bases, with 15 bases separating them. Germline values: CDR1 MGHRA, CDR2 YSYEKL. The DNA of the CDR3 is TGCGCCAGCAGCCAAGATTGGAGAGGGTTAGTCTCTGGGGCCAACGTCCTGACTTTC. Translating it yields CASSQDWRGLVSGANVLTF.

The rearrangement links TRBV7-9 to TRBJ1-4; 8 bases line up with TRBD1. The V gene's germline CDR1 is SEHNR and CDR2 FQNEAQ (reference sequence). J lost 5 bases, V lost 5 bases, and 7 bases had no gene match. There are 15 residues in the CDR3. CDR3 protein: CASSQDRGRNEKLFF. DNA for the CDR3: TGTGCCAGCAGCCAAGACAGGGGTCGGAATGAAAAACTGTTTTTT.

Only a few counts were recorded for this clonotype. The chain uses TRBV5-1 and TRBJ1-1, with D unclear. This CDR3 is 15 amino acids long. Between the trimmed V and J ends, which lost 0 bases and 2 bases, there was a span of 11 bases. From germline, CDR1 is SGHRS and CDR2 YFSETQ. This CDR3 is CASSLARTGNTEAFF. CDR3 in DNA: TGCGCCAGCAGCTTGGCCCGGACTGGCAACACTGAAGCTTTCTTT. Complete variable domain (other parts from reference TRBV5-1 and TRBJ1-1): KAGVTQTPRYLIKTRGQQVTLSCSPISGHRSVSWYQQTPGQGLQFLFEYFSETQRNKGNFPGRFSGRQFSNSRSEMNVSTLELGDSALYLCASSLARTGNTEAFFGQGTRLTVV.

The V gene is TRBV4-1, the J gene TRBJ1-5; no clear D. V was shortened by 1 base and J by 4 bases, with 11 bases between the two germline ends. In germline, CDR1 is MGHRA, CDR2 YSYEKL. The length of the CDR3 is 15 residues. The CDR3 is CASSQGKGWNQPQHF. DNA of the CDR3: TGCGCCAGCAGCCAAGGAAAAGGGTGGAATCAGCCCCAGCATTTT.

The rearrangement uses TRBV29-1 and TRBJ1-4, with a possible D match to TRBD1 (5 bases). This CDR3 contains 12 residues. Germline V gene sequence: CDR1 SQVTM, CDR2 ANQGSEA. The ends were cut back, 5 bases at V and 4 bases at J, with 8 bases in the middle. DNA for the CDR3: TGCAGCGTTTATGACAGTAATGAAAAACTGTTTTTT. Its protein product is CSVYDSNEKLFF. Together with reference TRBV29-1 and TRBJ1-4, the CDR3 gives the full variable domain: SAVISQKPSRDICQRGTSLTIQCQVDSQVTMMFWYRQQPGQSLTLIATANQGSEATYESGFVIDKFPISRPNLTFSTLTVSNMSPEDSSIYLCSVYDSNEKLFFGSGTQLSVL.